The 16 T cell receptor beta chains presented below share a single source sample, sequenced in a study of T cell responses to AZD1222 COVID-19 vaccine. Profiled with immunoSEQ multiplex PCR; TCRdb holds only in-frame clones, not every one. Found here are 180,000 or so clones, approximately 90% of them singletons; the top ten hold 4% to 4.5%. Sequences were derived from peripheral blood, sampled 28 days after the second dose of the MenACWY control vaccine. These receptors were collected from an adult who received the MenACWY meningococcal vaccine as a control.

For the CDR3, the DNA is TGTGCCAGCAGTTTAAACTGGGACAGGCAAGAGACCCAGTACTTC. Its protein is CASSLNWDRQETQYF. The V and J genes are TRBV27 and TRBJ2-5, with 8 nucleotides matching TRBD1. The CDR3 is made up of 15 amino acids. Germline CDR1 and CDR2: MNHEY and SMNVEV (reference sequence). V was pared by 2 bases and J by 2 bases, with 4 bases of the junction left unmatched.

The genes are TRBV27 and TRBJ1-2, with D maybe TRBD1 (6 bases). The CDR3 is made up of 13 amino acids. Trimming stripped 4 bases from V and 5 bases from J, with 11 bases between. CDR1 and CDR2 from the germline V gene are MNHEY and SMNVEV (reference sequence). The CDR3 nucleotides read TGTGCCAGCAGTTCCCCCCAGGGGTATGGCTACACCTTC. Amino acids: CASSSPQGYGYTF.

V gene TRBV28 combines with J gene TRBJ1-2; D ambiguous. The V end lost 8 bases, the J end lost 4 bases, and 14 bases lay between the germline ends. CDR3 length: 13 residues. Germline CDR1 reads MDHEN; CDR2 reads SYDVKM. For the CDR3, the DNA is TGTGCCAGCTGGGTGAACAGCACCTATGGCTACACCTTC. It is translated as CASWVNSTYGYTF.

The CDR3 spells CASSRALPTGIYGYTF. In DNA form, the CDR3 reads TGTGCCAGCAGCCGTGCTCTACCCACAGGGATTTATGGCTACACCTTC. The chain uses TRBV5-4 and TRBJ1-2, with a possible D match to TRBD1 (6 bases). This CDR3 is 16 amino acids long. V dropped 4 bases and J dropped 5 bases, with 21 bases sitting between them. Germline V gene data show CDR1 as SGHNT and CDR2 as YYREEE (reference sequence).

The gene calls are TRBV5-1 and TRBJ2-5; 7 bases align to TRBD1. Germline V gene sequence: CDR1 SGHRS, CDR2 YFSETQ. The junction had 9 bases not matched to a gene; V was cut back by 5 bases and J by 2 bases. The CDR3 is made up of 15 amino acids. CDR3 residues: CASSLQGLGQETQYF. CDR3 DNA sequence: TGCGCCAGCAGTCTACAGGGGCTGGGACAAGAGACCCAGTACTTC.

This chain connects TRBV19 to TRBJ1-1; D might be TRBD1 (5 bases). With 1 base removed from V and 9 bases from J, the gap between germline ends came to 9 bases. Germline lookup yields CDR1 LNHDA and CDR2 SQIVND (reference sequence). There are 12 residues in the CDR3. The DNA of the CDR3 is TGTGCCAGTAGTATAGGCGCGGACAAAGCTTTCTTT. It codes for CASSIGADKAFF.

This sequence joins TRBV29-1 and TRBJ2-2; D unclear. Trimming pared 7 bases from V and 2 bases from J, leaving 8 bases between. Germline CDR1 is SQVTM and CDR2 is ANQGSEA. The CDR3 has 12 amino acids. CDR3 coding DNA: TGCAGCGACCAGGAAAACACCGGGGAGCTGTTTTTT. Protein product: CSDQENTGELFF.

This clone was seen a few times. The V call is TRBV11-2, the J call TRBJ2-6, with D possibly being TRBD1 or TRBD2 (5 bases each). The CDR3 contains 17 residues. V gave up 2 bases and J gave up 0 bases, with 11 bases separating them. Germline CDR1 SGHAT, CDR2 FQNNGV. The CDR3 nucleotides are TGTGCCAGCAGCTTAATGAGGGGAGACTCTGGGGCCAACGTCCTGACTTTC. It is translated as CASSLMRGDSGANVLTF.

The rearrangement links TRBV30 to TRBJ2-5; D is uncertain. Trimming pared 8 bases from V and 5 bases from J, leaving 9 bases between. The CDR3 is made up of 10 amino acids. CDR1 is GTSNPN and CDR2 is SVGIG in the germline V gene (reference sequence). CDR3 in amino acids: CAGMLETQYF. The CDR3 DNA reads as TGTGCCGGAATGTTGGAGACCCAGTACTTC.

This rearrangement joins TRBV9 to TRBJ2-3; D unresolved. Trimming cost V 2 bases and J 3 bases, with 13 bases left between them. The CDR3 contains 15 residues. Germline-derived CDR1 and CDR2 are SGDLS and YYNGEE. The CDR3 spells CASSVTTRSTDTQYF. The CDR3 nucleotides read TGTGCCAGCAGCGTCACTACGAGAAGTACAGATACGCAGTATTTT.

The chain uses TRBV7-2 and TRBJ1-2; D gene uncertain. CDR1 and CDR2 (germline): SGHTA, FQGNSA. This CDR3 has 15 residues. V was clipped by 1 base and J by 4 bases, with 13 bases between them. CDR3 amino acids: CASSLGLPETYGYTF. The DNA of the CDR3 is TGTGCCAGCAGCTTAGGACTCCCGGAAACCTATGGCTACACCTTC.

The chain carries TRBV11-2 and TRBJ1-1, with D perhaps TRBD1 (6 bases). The CDR3 sequence is 13 residues long. Germline CDR1 and CDR2: SGHAT and FQNNGV. Trimming left V 1 base short and J 4 bases short, with 7 bases between. CDR3 nucleotide sequence: TGTGCCAGCAGCTTAGTACAGGGCACTGAAGCTTTCTTT. It yields the protein CASSLVQGTEAFF.

The chain uses TRBV28 and TRBJ1-2, with D possibly matching TRBD1 (5 bases). Per the germline V gene, CDR1 is MDHEN and CDR2 is SYDVKM. V was shortened by 11 bases and J by 6 bases, with 16 bases between the two germline ends. CDR3 size: 12 residues. The CDR3 region is CAVPVGGDGYTF. For the CDR3, the DNA is TGTGCCGTCCCGGTGGGGGGAGATGGCTACACCTTC.

The rearrangement links TRBV11-2 to TRBJ2-2; D perhaps matches TRBD2 (6 bases). Trimming cost V 1 base and J 1 base, with 13 bases left between them. Germline values: CDR1 SGHAT, CDR2 FQNNGV. This CDR3 is built from 17 residues. In DNA, the CDR3 is TGTGCCAGCAGCTTAGCCTTCCGGGGGAAGAACACCGGGGAGCTGTTTTTT. Translation: CASSLAFRGKNTGELFF.

The J gene is TRBJ1-5, the V gene TRBV6-5; the D is unclear. Trimming took off 8 bases at V and 2 bases at J, with 7 bases between the two ends. The CDR3 contains 12 residues. Germline CDR1 and CDR2: MNHEY and SVGAGI. CDR3 coding DNA: TGTGCCAGCCGCAGAGGCAATCAGCCCCAGCATTTT. Encoded protein: CASRRGNQPQHF.

This chain uses TRBV18 with TRBJ2-7, with 8 positions matching TRBD2. J lost 3 bases, V lost 2 bases, and 6 bases had no gene match. CDR1 KGHSH and CDR2 LQKENI come from the germline V gene. The CDR3 contains 15 residues. The CDR3 nucleotides are TGTGCCAGCTCACCAGGGCAGCGGGAGAACTACGAGCAGTACTTC. Its protein is CASSPGQRENYEQYF.